The entry that follows covers one T cell receptor beta chain sequence. Being one base from a much bigger clone, this may be a read error. The V gene lost 2 bases and the J gene lost 6 bases, with 9 bases spanning the gap. The CDR3 is 13 residues long. Germline assignment: CDR1 LGHNA and CDR2 YNFKEQ. The data derive from a study of molecular identifiers for immune sequencing clone quantification. Study context: In replicates, RNA taken from roughly 18,000 or 92,000 naive CD8 cells was divided five ways, and four portions underwent sequencing.

TCRdb re-analysed the PCR reads in MiXCR, keeping a single row per CDR3 protein. The sample yields 400,000 to 600,000 distinct CDR3 sequences, about 25% seen once. Naive CD8 T cells, phenotype CD8+CD4-CCR7+CD45RA+, were sorted. The source is a human donor in good health. Some libraries in this study had Jurkat cell RNA spiked in. Sequences were obtained from naive CD8+ T cells from blood, with Jurkat cell RNA spiked in. Subset meaning: FACS-sorted CD8+CD4-CCR7+CD45RA+ naive T cells. The chain carries TRBV4-2 and TRBJ2-3; D unresolved. The CDR3 bases are TGTGCCAGCAGCCAACCACTAAGGGATACGCAGTATTTT. This codes for CASSQPLRDTQYF.